The next 32 T cell receptor beta chains were all read from a single sample in a study of regulatory T cells in long-lasting Graves disease. TCRdb redid the calling of the reads with MiXCR, one entry per CDR3 protein. The table records fewer than 1,500 distinct CDR3 sequences, roughly 49% of them present only once. Extracted PBMC RNA gave rise to the TCR library. Source: peripheral blood mononuclear cells (PBMCs), taken with antithyroid drug treatment, in newly diagnosed or persistent Graves disease (not recorded which). The receptor set was obtained from a female donor with Graves disease.

As concerns this clonotype: One end of the junction does not line up with germline, which may come from a read error. The chain recombines TRBV28 with TRBJ2-1, with D perhaps matching TRBD1 (5 bases). CDR3 length equals 11 residues. CDR1 and CDR2 (germline): MDHEN, SYDVKM. CDR3 in DNA: TGTGCCACCAGTTACAGGAATGAGCAGTTCTTC. Translation gives CATSYRNEQFF.

The CDR3 is CASSQAPGGRVYNEQFF. CDR3 nucleotide sequence: TGTGCCAGCAGCCAAGCTCCGGGCGGGAGGGTTTACAATGAGCAGTTCTTC. V gene TRBV14 combines with J gene TRBJ2-1, with TRBD2 identical over 9 bases. Per germline, CDR1 SGHDN and CDR2 FVKESK. V was pared by 1 base and J by 4 bases, with 8 bases of the junction left unmatched. This CDR3 spans 17 amino acids. The full variable domain, rest sourced from reference TRBV14 and TRBJ2-1, is EAGVTQFPSHSVIEKGQTVTLRCDPISGHDNLYWYRRVMGKEIKFLLHFVKESKQDESGMPNNRFLAERTGGTYSTLKVQPAELEDSGVYFCASSQAPGGRVYNEQFFGPGTRLTVL.

The chain employs TRBV19 and TRBJ2-2; D call uncertain. V was cut by 9 bases and J by 8 bases, with 16 bases left in between. CDR3 length: 13 amino acids. From germline, CDR1 is LNHDA and CDR2 SQIVND (reference sequence). The CDR3 reads CASTGHTGGELFF. CDR3 coding DNA: TGTGCCAGCACCGGTCATACTGGGGGGGAGCTGTTTTTT.

V gene TRBV27 combines with J gene TRBJ2-1, with 10 bases identical to TRBD1. Trimming cost V 2 bases and J 3 bases; bases outside gene matches: 1. This CDR3 is built from 15 residues. Germline V gene sequence: CDR1 MNHEY, CDR2 SMNVEV (reference sequence). In DNA form, the CDR3 reads TGTGCCAGCAGTTTAGACAGGGGGCTCTACAATGAGCAGTTCTTC. Its translation is CASSLDRGLYNEQFF.

CDR3 region: CATSRDRVYEQYF. For the CDR3, the DNA is TGTGCCACCAGCAGAGATAGGGTGTACGAGCAGTACTTC. This chain links TRBV15 with TRBJ2-7; no definite D call. Trimming took off 0 bases at V and 4 bases at J, with 7 bases between the two ends. The germline CDR1 and CDR2 sequences are LNHNV and YYDKDF (reference sequence). This CDR3 is built from 13 residues.

The gene calls are TRBV4-1 and TRBJ2-7, with 7 bases aligning to TRBD1. This CDR3 has 12 residues. Germline CDR1 MGHRA, CDR2 YSYEKL. J was trimmed by 5 bases and V by 5 bases; bases with no gene match: 3. CDR3 bases: TGCGCCAGCAGCAAGACAGGGAACGAGCAGTACTTC. Its protein is CASSKTGNEQYF.

The rearrangement links TRBV7-9 to TRBJ2-5, with D unresolved. Germline values: CDR1 SEHNR, CDR2 FQNEAQ (reference sequence). The V gene lost 5 bases and the J gene lost 0 bases, with 4 bases spanning the gap. The CDR3 sequence is 12 residues long. CDR3: CASSNHQETQYF. The CDR3 nucleotides are TGTGCCAGCAGCAACCACCAAGAGACCCAGTACTTC.

V usage is TRBV12-3 or TRBV12-4 and J usage is TRBJ2-2; no clear D gene. CDR3 length: 11 residues. With 5 bases removed from V and 5 bases from J, the gap between germline ends came to 3 bases. CDR3 loop: CASSNTGELFF. In DNA form, the CDR3 reads TGTGCCAGCAGTAATACCGGGGAGCTGTTTTTT.

The genes are TRBV24-1 and TRBJ2-2, with TRBD2 identical over 10 bases. The CDR3 consists of 17 residues. Trimming removed 7 bases from V and 0 bases from J; junction bases left unmatched: 7. The germline V gene encodes CDR1 KGHDR and CDR2 SFDVKD. The DNA of the CDR3 is TGTGCCACCAGGGCTAGCGGGAGCAGCTCGAACACCGGGGAGCTGTTTTTT. It specifies CATRASGSSSNTGELFF.

The rearrangement links TRBV25-1 to TRBJ1-2; possibly TRBD1 for D (5 bases). The CDR3 spans 13 residues. Trimming removed 2 bases at V and 8 bases at J, with 12 bases between. Germline V lookup: CDR1 MGHDK, CDR2 SYGVNS. CDR3 sequence (DNA): TGTGCCAGCAGTGAACGGGGGGTGCGGGGCTACACCTTC. Protein: CASSERGVRGYTF.

This clonotype has more than one count but fewer than ten. This chain joins TRBV7-2 and TRBJ2-3, with TRBD2 matching over 10 bases. J gave up 2 bases and V 6 bases, and 5 bases lay outside the gene matches. This CDR3 is 15 amino acids long. CDR1 is SGHTA, CDR2 FQGNSA, per germline. The CDR3, as DNA: TGTGCCAGCAGTCCTGGACTAGCGGTCACAGATACGCAGTATTTT. Translation: CASSPGLAVTDTQYF.

The J gene is TRBJ2-3, the V gene TRBV6-1, with D tentatively TRBD1 (6 bases). Looked up from germline, CDR1 is MNHNS and CDR2 is SASEGT. The CDR3 is made up of 15 amino acids. V lost 6 bases to trimming and J lost 4 bases, with 17 bases between them. As DNA, the CDR3 is TGTGCCAGCAGCTCTGACAGGAGTGGTTCAGATACGCAGTATTTT. Protein sequence: CASSSDRSGSDTQYF.

The gene calls are TRBV20-1 and TRBJ2-7; TRBD2 matches at 7 bases. This CDR3 contains 13 residues. With V trimmed by 2 bases and J by 3 bases, 4 bases remained unmatched. CDR1 is DFQATT, CDR2 SNEGSKA, per germline (reference sequence). In DNA form, the CDR3 reads TGCAGTGCTAGACTAGCGGACCGCTACGAGCAGTACTTC. The encoded protein is CSARLADRYEQYF.

In its sample, this clonotype was seen a few times. The rearrangement links TRBV6-6 to TRBJ2-1; a possible D gene is TRBD2 (5 bases). CDR1 and CDR2 from the germline V gene are MNHNY and SVGAGI (reference sequence). Trimming cost V 8 bases and J 4 bases, with 12 bases left between them. The CDR3 has 13 amino acids. In nucleotides, the CDR3 is TGTGCCAGCGCCCCGACGGGATACAATGAGCAGTTCTTC. It yields the protein CASAPTGYNEQFF.

This chain uses TRBV5-6 with TRBJ2-7, with TRBD2 matching 8 bases. V was clipped by 0 bases and J by 3 bases; unmatched bases: 5. The length of the CDR3 is 15 residues. Germline V gene data show CDR1 as SGHDT and CDR2 as YYEEEE. The CDR3 DNA sequence: TGTGCCAGCAGCTTGGCAGCGGGAGTTATCTACGAGCAGTACTTC. This encodes CASSLAAGVIYEQYF.

The chain is built from TRBV4-1 and TRBJ1-4; D not certain. From germline, CDR1 is MGHRA and CDR2 YSYEKL. Trimming stripped 1 base from V and 1 base from J, with 7 bases between. CDR3 length equals 15 residues. This CDR3 is CASSQAGRTNEKLFF. CDR3 coding DNA: TGCGCCAGCAGCCAAGCCGGGCGAACTAATGAAAAACTGTTTTTT.

The chain uses TRBV10-3 and TRBJ2-7, with 11 bases that match TRBD2. Germline CDR1 is ENHRY and CDR2 is SYGVKD. This CDR3 comprises 16 residues. The V segment lost 0 bases and the J segment 0 bases; nucleotides outside the gene matches: 1. CDR3 amino acids: CAISESLAGASYEQYF. In DNA, the CDR3 is TGTGCCATCAGTGAGTCACTAGCGGGGGCCTCCTACGAGCAGTACTTC.

This chain connects TRBV28 to TRBJ2-1, with D uncertain. Deletions cut 3 bases from V and 4 bases from J, with 4 bases between. The CDR3 length is 12 residues. Germline values: CDR1 MDHEN, CDR2 SYDVKM. The chain's CDR3 is CASSFLYNEQFF. Written as DNA, the CDR3 is TGTGCCAGCAGTTTCCTATACAATGAGCAGTTCTTC.

This clonotype came up a few times. This CDR3 reads CASSRGTSGRSFF. The CDR3 nucleotides are TGCGCCAGTTCACGAGGGACTAGTGGTCGGTCTTTCTTT. This chain connects TRBV10-1 to TRBJ1-1, with D possibly being TRBD1 (5 bases). Germline V gene data show CDR1 as WNHNN and CDR2 as SYGVQD (reference sequence). Deletions cut 9 bases from V and 12 bases from J, with 23 bases between. This CDR3 region has 13 residues.

This clonotype was found once. The chain combines TRBV29-1 with TRBJ1-1, with TRBD1 identical over 7 bases. V lost 6 bases and J lost 4; bases outside the gene matches: 11. Germline V gene sequence: CDR1 SQVTM, CDR2 ANQGSEA. CDR3 length: 14 amino acids. For the CDR3, the DNA is TGCAGCGTCCCGGGACAGAGTATGAGCACTGAAGCTTTCTTT. Translating it yields CSVPGQSMSTEAFF.

This clonotype was observed a handful of times. V usage is TRBV15 and J usage is TRBJ2-7; tentative D call: TRBD2 (6 bases). Looked up from germline, CDR1 is LNHNV and CDR2 is YYDKDF (reference sequence). The CDR3 loop spans 15 amino acids. The ends were cut back, 0 bases at V and 2 bases at J, with 11 bases in the middle. The CDR3 sequence is CATSRDVAGPYEQYF. For the CDR3, the DNA is TGTGCCACCAGCAGAGATGTGGCGGGACCCTACGAGCAGTACTTC.

V gene TRBV11-1 combines with J gene TRBJ2-5; D not certain. The CDR3 extends over 14 amino acids. The V end was cut by 5 bases, the J end by 1 base, with 11 bases between. CDR1 is SGHAT and CDR2 is FQDESV in the germline V gene (reference sequence). The CDR3: CASSIGRSQETQYF. The CDR3 DNA reads as TGTGCCAGCAGCATCGGACGGTCCCAAGAGACCCAGTACTTC.

This clonotype is a singleton in its sample. The V and J genes are TRBV20-1 and TRBJ1-3, with D hard to call. Germline V lookup: CDR1 DFQATT, CDR2 SNEGSKA (reference sequence). This CDR3 region has 11 residues. V lost 6 bases and J lost 0, with 3 bases in between. In nucleotides, the CDR3 is TGCAGTGCGAACTCTGGAAACACCATATATTTT. Its translation: CSANSGNTIYF.

This chain links TRBV10-3 with TRBJ2-3; 7 bases line up with TRBD2. Germline values: CDR1 ENHRY, CDR2 SYGVKD. V was pared by 4 bases and J by 2 bases, with 6 bases of the junction left unmatched. CDR3 length: 15 residues. In DNA form, the CDR3 reads TGTGCCATCAGTGGCCTAGCGGCTACCACAGATACGCAGTATTTT. This codes for CAISGLAATTDTQYF.

J is TRBJ1-4 and V is TRBV3-1, with 10 bases that match TRBD1. Trimming cost V 1 base and J 3 bases; bases outside gene matches: 8. CDR1 is LGHDT, CDR2 YNNKEL, per germline (reference sequence). This CDR3 comprises 18 residues. The CDR3 loop reads CASSQATTGGLANEKLFF. The CDR3 coding sequence is TGTGCCAGCAGCCAAGCGACGACAGGGGGCTTAGCTAATGAAAAACTGTTTTTT. Full variable domain (rest looked up from reference TRBV3-1 and TRBJ1-4): DTAVSQTPKYLVTQMGNDKSIKCEQNLGHDTMYWYKQDSKKFLKIMFSYNNKELIINETVPNRFSPKSPDKAHLNLHINSLELGDSAVYFCASSQATTGGLANEKLFFGSGTQLSVL.

This clonotype was found a few times. This rearrangement joins TRBV7-2 to TRBJ2-3; 7 bases map to TRBD2. CDR3 length equals 15 residues. Unmatched junction bases numbered 4, after V lost 0 bases and J lost 4 bases. The germline V gene encodes CDR1 SGHTA and CDR2 FQGNSA. As DNA, the CDR3 is TGTGCCAGCAGCTTAGCGGGCCTAGCGGCAGATACGCAGTATTTT. Its translation: CASSLAGLAADTQYF.

The chain has TRBV9 and TRBJ2-2; D gene ambiguous. V gave up 3 bases and J gave up 6 bases, with 15 bases separating them. Germline V CDR1 and CDR2: SGDLS, YYNGEE. The length of the CDR3 is 15 residues. As DNA, the CDR3 is TGTGCCAGCAGCGGCCCTTCCACGGCCCCCGGGGAGCTGTTTTTT. Translation gives CASSGPSTAPGELFF.

J is TRBJ2-1 and V is TRBV7-6; TRBD1 matches 7 bases. Unmatched junction bases numbered 4, after V lost 3 bases and J lost 2 bases. CDR1 is SGHVS and CDR2 is FNYEAQ in the germline V gene. The CDR3 extends over 15 amino acids. CDR3 amino acids: CASSLGDSTYNEQFF. The DNA for the CDR3 is TGTGCCAGCAGCTTGGGGGACAGTACCTACAATGAGCAGTTCTTC.

The gene calls are TRBV2 and TRBJ1-1; no clear D. CDR1 and CDR2 from the germline V gene are SNHLY and FYNNEI. CDR3 size: 15 residues. V was clipped by 2 bases and J by 3 bases, with 13 bases between them. The CDR3 is CASSEFGLSDTEAFF. CDR3 bases: TGTGCCAGCAGTGAATTTGGATTGTCCGACACTGAAGCTTTCTTT.

The rearrangement joins TRBV14 to TRBJ2-4; 8 nucleotides align to TRBD1. In germline, CDR1 is SGHDN, CDR2 FVKESK. CDR3 length: 14 amino acids. Unmatched junction bases numbered 1, after V lost 0 bases and J lost 6 bases. The CDR3 region has the DNA TGTGCCAGCAGCCAAGACACAGGGGGAAACATTCAGTACTTC. Translation: CASSQDTGGNIQYF.

V gene TRBV30 combines with J gene TRBJ2-5; no firm D call. Germline CDR1 reads GTSNPN; CDR2 reads SVGIG (reference sequence). The V end was cut by 1 base, the J end by 7 bases, with 13 bases between. The CDR3 totals 13 residues. The CDR3 coding sequence is TGTGCCTGGAGTGGGACCTCCCGGGCGACCCAGTACTTC. Protein product: CAWSGTSRATQYF.

The chain recombines TRBV28 with TRBJ2-3; no reliable D call. There are 14 residues in the CDR3. The V gene's germline CDR1 is MDHEN and CDR2 SYDVKM. The V and J ends lost 6 bases and 3 bases respectively, with 13 bases between them. The CDR3 is CASRLFSGTDTQYF. The CDR3 nucleotides read TGTGCCAGCAGGCTTTTTTCTGGGACAGATACGCAGTATTTT.